This T cell receptor beta chain stems from a study of identifying expanded T cells in peripheral blood. Study-level results: Roughly 2-week clone count variance significantly increased as total template count grew. About 1.2 clones differed between technical replicates, versus roughly 17 and 20 over time.

Collection occurred without any documented infections or immune events in donors. As regards this clone: Its antigen is not identified.

TCRdb's copy holds only in-frame clones and misses some; the assay was immunoSEQ multiplex PCR. The sample lists some 90,000 clones; approximately 90% were seen once. The receptor was derived from a person aged 18 to 70 in good health. Material for sequencing was blood.

CDR3 residues: CASSLSSGDYEQYF. The CDR3 DNA reads as TGTGCCAGCAGTTTATCGTCGGGGGACTACGAGCAGTACTTC. The gene calls are TRBV27 and TRBJ2-7; D possibly corresponds to TRBD2 (6 bases). The CDR3 length is 14 residues. The V end lost 0 bases, the J end lost 3 bases, and 9 bases lay between the germline ends. CDR1 is MNHEY and CDR2 is SMNVEV in the germline V gene (reference sequence).